These T cell receptor beta chains were read from a single sample in a study of shared clonotypes between healthy human individuals. Measured with immunoSEQ multiplex PCR; TCRdb has only the in-frame clones, and not every one. The data hold around 180,000 clones, with just under 95% observed a single time. Sample: naive CD4+ T cells sorted from blood. These receptor sequences come from a woman aged 25-40 years in good health. The CDR3 runs from the conserved cysteine through the conserved F or W. D genes are given only for firm matches. Clone size is given for some rows only: seen once, a few or many times, or a class if the clone is expanded.

TRBJ2-1	.	TRBV27	.	TGTGCCACCCTCGGTCGCGGGGCGACCTACAATGAGCAGTTCTTC	CATLGRGATYNEQFF
TRBJ2-7	.	TRBV4-1	.	TGCGCCAGCAGCCAAGATGGGGGGACAGAGCAGTACTTC	CASSQDGGTEQYF
TRBJ2-1	.	TRBV7-3	.	TGTGCCAGCAGCCTCTCCGGGCAGGGCAATGAGCAGTTCTTC	CASSLSGQGNEQFF
TRBJ1-3	once	TRBV19	TRBD1	TGTGCCAGTAGTCCGGGGACAGGGAACACCATATATTTT	CASSPGTGNTIYF
TRBJ2-7	.	TRBV6-1	TRBD2	TGTGCCAGCGGAGCGGGGGGGGTAGACTACGAGCAGTACTTC	CASGAGGVDYEQYF
TRBJ2-1	.	TRBV12-5	TRBD1	TGTGCTAGTGGTTCAACCCGGACAGGGGTATTTCGGCAGTTCTTC	CASGSTRTGVFRQFF
TRBJ2-1	.	TRBV10-3	TRBD2	TGTGCCATCAGTGAGTCGGTCCTAGCGGATTACAATGAGCAGTTCTTC	CAISESVLADYNEQFF
TRBJ1-1	.	TRBV7-9	TRBD1	TGTGCCAGCACCAGGACAGGAGGGAACACTGAAGCTTTCTTT	CASTRTGGNTEAFF
TRBJ1-2	.	TRBV28	.	TGTGCCAGCAGTTTCCACGGACAGCCCCTCATGTATGGCTACACCTTC	CASSFHGQPLMYGYTF
TRBJ1-2	once	TRBV2	TRBD1	TGTGCCAGCAGTGAACGGACAGGTGTTCGCGGCTACACCTTC	CASSERTGVRGYTF
TRBJ2-3	.	TRBV29-1	TRBD2	TGCAGCGTCCACCTGGGGGGGTATAGCGTCTTGGAGGCAGATACGCAGTATTTT	CSVHLGGYSVLEADTQYF
TRBJ2-2	.	TRBV28	.	TGTGCCAGCAGTCCAACCGGGACGAGCACCGGGGAGCTGTTTTTT	CASSPTGTSTGELFF
TRBJ2-1	.	TRBV7-2	TRBD2	TGTGCCAGCAGGCTACTAGCGGGAGGGTACAATGAGCAGTTCTTC	CASRLLAGGYNEQFF